The 17 T cell receptor beta chains presented below share a single source sample, sequenced in a study of post-analysis software for immune sequencing data. Antigens of these TCRs are unknown. The TCR beta cDNA libraries contained unique molecular identifiers. A single record per CDR3 protein comes from TCRdb applying MiXCR to the PCR reads. The sample lists around 770,000 distinct CDR3 sequences, 46% occurring once. Findings and caveats of the study: Included in a set of about 5 TRBV segments more frequent in patients than controls were TRBV5-6, TRBV5-1 and TRBV20-1.

Material: blood. Source of these receptors: a girl under 18 with multiple sclerosis.

The chain carries TRBV12-3 or TRBV12-4 and TRBJ1-2, with a possible D match to TRBD1 (5 bases). The CDR3 has 17 amino acids. The V and J ends lost 2 bases and 7 bases respectively, with 23 bases between them. The CDR3 DNA reads as TGTGCCAGCAGTTTAAATGGGCGGGGCGTCGGCCTAGGTGGCTACACCTTC. It codes for CASSLNGRGVGLGGYTF.

CDR3 residues: CASSFRLNQPQHF. As DNA, the CDR3 is TGTGCCAGCAGTTTTCGGCTCAATCAGCCCCAGCATTTT. The chain links TRBV27 to TRBJ1-5; D not resolved. CDR1 is MNHEY and CDR2 is SMNVEV in the germline V gene (reference sequence). CDR3 length equals 13 residues. The ends were cut back, 3 bases at V and 3 bases at J, with 6 bases in the middle.

J is TRBJ2-6 and V is TRBV6-5, with 8 bases fitting TRBD2. The germline CDR1 and CDR2 sequences are MNHEY and SVGAGI. The CDR3 extends over 16 amino acids. V was pared by 2 bases and J by 0 bases, with 0 bases of the junction left unmatched. The CDR3 loop is CASSYRGGSGANVLTF. Written as DNA, the CDR3 is TGTGCCAGCAGTTACCGGGGGGGCTCTGGGGCCAACGTCCTGACTTTC.

V is TRBV6-2 or TRBV6-3 and J is TRBJ2-5; D possibly matches TRBD1 or TRBD2 (5 bases each). Near its end, the DNA agrees better with TRBJ2-7, so the J call may be wrong. CDR1 and CDR2 (germline): MNHEY, SVGEGT. The CDR3 sequence is 15 residues long. CDR3 residues: CASRKSGTGTYEQYF. CDR3 sequence (DNA): TGTGCCAGCAGAAAATCCGGGACCGGGACCTACGAGCAGTACTTC.

There are a few counts of this clonotype. The chain employs TRBV15 and TRBJ2-4, with D possibly matching TRBD1 (7 bases). The germline CDR1 and CDR2 sequences are LNHNV and YYDKDF (reference sequence). V was cut by 1 base and J by 13 bases, with 23 bases left in between. The CDR3 is 16 amino acids. CDR3 region: CATSRVWQGGTREQYF. Here the CDR3 DNA reads TGTGCCACCAGCAGAGTTTGGCAGGGGGGAACCCGAGAGCAGTACTTC. The full variable domain, its missing parts supplied by reference TRBV15 and TRBJ2-4, is DAMVIQNPRYQVTQFGKPVTLSCSQTLNHNVMYWYQQKSSQAPKLLFHYYDKDFNNEADTPDNFQSRRPNTSFCFLDIRSPGLGDTAMYLCATSRVWQGGTREQYFGAGTRLSVL.

J is TRBJ2-1 and V is TRBV20-1; 7 bases are shared with TRBD2. There are 16 residues in the CDR3. Germline V gene data show CDR1 as DFQATT and CDR2 as SNEGSKA (reference sequence). In nucleotides, the CDR3 is TGCAGCCCCCTCGGGGCTAGCGGAACTGTATACAATGAGCAGTTCTTC. It codes for CSPLGASGTVYNEQFF.

The chain recombines TRBV20-1 with TRBJ2-3; TRBD2 matches at 8 bases. CDR1 DFQATT and CDR2 SNEGSKA come from the germline V gene (reference sequence). J was trimmed by 4 bases and V by 6 bases; bases with no gene match: 15. This CDR3 is built from 16 residues. The CDR3 nucleotides read TGCAGTGCGTCGCGACGAAGCGGGAGTGGTGCAGATACGCAGTATTTT. It codes for CSASRRSGSGADTQYF.

The rearrangement links TRBV29-1 to TRBJ2-5; possible D gene TRBD1, 6 bases. Germline V gene lookup returns CDR1 SQVTM and CDR2 ANQGSEA. V was cut by 2 bases and J by 11 bases, with 15 bases left in between. This CDR3 region has 12 residues. CDR3 sequence (DNA): TGCAGCGTTGAACGACAGGACGGGGAGCAGTACTTC. It yields the protein CSVERQDGEQYF. Using reference TRBV29-1 and TRBJ2-5 for the parts outside the CDR3, the full variable domain is SAVISQKPSRDICQRGTSLTIQCQVDSQVTMMFWYRQQPGQSLTLIATANQGSEATYESGFVIDKFPISRPNLTFSTLTVSNMSPEDSSIYLCSVERQDGEQYFGPGTRLLVL.

The chain links TRBV20-1 to TRBJ2-3; TRBD2 matches 8 bases. This CDR3 contains 14 residues. The V gene's germline CDR1 is DFQATT and CDR2 SNEGSKA (reference sequence). Trimming removed 5 bases from V and 5 bases from J; junction bases left unmatched: 9. Here the CDR3 reads CSASLSGVGDTQYF. CDR3 DNA sequence: TGCAGTGCTTCCCTTAGCGGGGTCGGAGATACGCAGTATTTT.

This clonotype was seen a handful of times. V gene TRBV27 combines with J gene TRBJ2-7; 7 positions match TRBD2. The CDR3 contains 14 residues. The V gene end was trimmed by 3 bases and the J gene end by 4 bases; junction bases not matched to a gene: 6. Germline-derived CDR1 and CDR2 are MNHEY and SMNVEV (reference sequence). CDR3 sequence: CASSFLGGKYEQYF. The CDR3 region has the DNA TGTGCCAGCAGTTTTCTGGGAGGGAAATACGAGCAGTACTTC.

The rearrangement links TRBV10-3 to TRBJ1-5; TRBD1 is a possible D gene (5 bases). The CDR3 is 13 amino acids. V dropped 10 bases and J dropped 5 bases, with 15 bases sitting between them. Germline V gives CDR1 ENHRY, CDR2 SYGVKD. The CDR3 spells CATEEGGDQPQHF. In DNA form, the CDR3 reads TGTGCCACGGAGGAGGGAGGGGATCAGCCCCAGCATTTT.

The chain combines TRBV5-1 with TRBJ2-3, with 9 bases identical to TRBD2. Losses at the gene ends were 4 bases for V and 6 bases for J; bases not matched to a gene: 15. There are 17 residues in the CDR3. From germline, CDR1 is SGHRS and CDR2 YFSETQ. CDR3 amino acids: CASSITSLGGRGDTQYF. For the CDR3, the DNA is TGCGCCAGCAGCATAACCTCCCTGGGCGGGAGGGGCGATACGCAGTATTTT.

This clonotype was detected only a few times. The chain employs TRBV6-6 and TRBJ1-2, with 9 positions matching TRBD1. This CDR3 is built from 14 residues. Germline V gives CDR1 MNHNY, CDR2 SVGAGI (reference sequence). With V trimmed by 8 bases and J by 4 bases, 8 bases remained unmatched. The CDR3 spells CASDIRDRAYGYTF. DNA of the CDR3: TGTGCCAGCGACATTCGGGACAGGGCCTATGGCTACACCTTC.

The chain couples TRBV7-3 to TRBJ2-6; D is undetermined. The CDR3 covers 15 residues. V was cut by 0 bases and J by 1 base, with 4 bases left in between. In germline, CDR1 is SGHTA, CDR2 FQGTGA. The CDR3 coding sequence is TGTGCCAGCAGCTTAACCAGGTCTGGGGCCAACGTCCTGACTTTC. Translated, it gives CASSLTRSGANVLTF.

This sequence joins TRBV2 and TRBJ2-1; no firm D call. In germline, CDR1 is SNHLY, CDR2 FYNNEI. V was shortened by 3 bases and J by 7 bases, with 13 bases between the two germline ends. The CDR3 contains 14 residues. The CDR3 loop is CASSEVALGNEQFF. The DNA of the CDR3 is TGTGCCAGCAGTGAGGTGGCCCTCGGAAATGAGCAGTTCTTC.

This chain links TRBV7-2 with TRBJ2-1; tentative D call: TRBD2 (6 bases). The V gene lost 2 bases and the J gene lost 6 bases, with 14 bases spanning the gap. Germline V gene sequence: CDR1 SGHTA, CDR2 FQGNSA. The CDR3 length is 15 residues. The DNA for the CDR3 is TGTGCCAGCAGCTTAAGCGGAGGGCCCGTCAATGAGCAGTTCTTC. It translates to CASSLSGGPVNEQFF.

This rearrangement joins TRBV7-9 to TRBJ2-4; 8 bases agree with TRBD2. This CDR3 comprises 16 residues. After removal of 5 bases from V and 3 bases from J, the junction contained 9 bases not matched to a gene. Germline lookup yields CDR1 SEHNR and CDR2 FQNEAQ (reference sequence). The CDR3 sequence: CASSPGAGVDKNIQYF. CDR3 coding DNA: TGTGCCAGCAGCCCCGGAGCGGGAGTTGACAAAAACATTCAGTACTTC.